Listed here are 19 T cell receptor beta chains from one sample, sequenced in a study of blood T cell repertoires in COVID-19. The protocol was immunoSEQ multiplex PCR, while the TCRdb copy is restricted to in-frame clones and leaves out a portion. The top ten clones hold approximately 1.7% of a sample with 200,000 to 250,000 clones, approximately 90% of them seen once. Material: peripheral blood. Receptors originate from a man in his 70s with acute or convalescent COVID-19.

V usage is TRBV9 and J usage is TRBJ2-1; 9 bases fit TRBD2. V lost 6 bases to trimming and J lost 4 bases; unmatched junction nucleotides: 5. Per germline, CDR1 SGDLS and CDR2 YYNGEE. This CDR3 is built from 14 residues. The CDR3 loop reads CASTPTSGYNEQFF. The DNA for the CDR3 is TGTGCCAGCACCCCGACTAGCGGATACAATGAGCAGTTCTTC.

V and J are TRBV6-5 and TRBJ1-2; 9 nucleotides agree with TRBD1. After removal of 4 bases from V and 4 bases from J, the junction contained 7 bases not matched to a gene. This CDR3 has 15 residues. Germline CDR1 MNHEY, CDR2 SVGAGI. DNA of the CDR3: TGTGCCAGCAGTTCACCGACAGGGGGATCCTATGGCTACACCTTC. It translates to CASSSPTGGSYGYTF.

The CDR3 nucleotides are TGTGCCAGCAGTTTTCTAGCGGGAGAAAGGGATACGCAGTATTTT. Protein: CASSFLAGERDTQYF. The V call is TRBV5-5, the J call TRBJ2-3; 10 bases are a match to TRBD2. CDR3 length equals 15 residues. Trimming cost V 5 bases and J 6 bases; bases outside gene matches: 9. CDR1 is SGHKS, CDR2 YYEKEE, per germline (reference sequence).

The CDR3, as DNA: TGTGCCAGCAGACTGGACAGTATTAGCAATCAGCCCCAGCATTTT. Its protein is CASRLDSISNQPQHF. The rearrangement links TRBV2 to TRBJ1-5; D is possibly TRBD1 (6 bases). Germline CDR1 and CDR2: SNHLY and FYNNEI. V was shortened by 6 bases and J by 0 bases, with 12 bases between the two germline ends. The CDR3 loop spans 15 amino acids.

The count of this clone is one. V and J are TRBV5-1 and TRBJ2-3; tentative D call: TRBD1 (7 bases). V was pared by 4 bases and J by 2 bases, with 14 bases between. This CDR3 contains 15 residues. Germline V gene lookup returns CDR1 SGHRS and CDR2 YFSETQ. The CDR3 reads CASSRGDSFTDTQYF. For the CDR3, the DNA is TGCGCCAGCAGCCGCGGGGACAGTTTCACAGATACGCAGTATTTT.

V usage is TRBV15 and J usage is TRBJ2-7, with 9 bases fitting TRBD1. This CDR3 region has 14 residues. The V segment lost 3 bases and the J segment 2 bases; nucleotides outside the gene matches: 2. CDR1 and CDR2 from the germline V gene are LNHNV and YYDKDF (reference sequence). CDR3 protein: CATSSGTGPYEQYF. CDR3 nucleotides: TGTGCCACCAGCAGCGGGACAGGGCCCTACGAGCAGTACTTC.

The chain uses TRBV6-5 and TRBJ2-3; D possibly corresponds to TRBD1 (6 bases). CDR1 and CDR2 (germline): MNHEY, SVGAGI. V was pared by 6 bases and J by 4 bases, with 14 bases between. CDR3 length: 14 residues. CDR3 DNA: TGTGCCAGCAGCCGAACAGGGTCAGCAGATACGCAGTATTTT. It specifies CASSRTGSADTQYF.

The chain employs TRBV24-1 and TRBJ2-7; D is unresolved. V dropped 3 bases and J dropped 0 bases, with 5 bases sitting between them. Germline-derived CDR1 and CDR2 are KGHDR and SFDVKD. The CDR3 totals 13 residues. The CDR3 loop is CATSDGSSYEQYF. The CDR3, as DNA: TGTGCCACCAGTGATGGCAGCTCCTACGAGCAGTACTTC.

This chain uses TRBV24-1 with TRBJ1-5; D unresolved. Germline CDR1 KGHDR, CDR2 SFDVKD. The CDR3 runs 15 residues. Trimming left V 4 bases short and J 2 bases short, with 11 bases between. Here the CDR3 DNA reads TGTGCCACCAGTGACCGTGACACGGGCAATCAGCCCCAGCATTTT. Translating it yields CATSDRDTGNQPQHF.

V is TRBV28 and J is TRBJ2-1; a possible D gene is TRBD1 (5 bases). The germline gives CDR1 MDHEN, CDR2 SYDVKM. V dropped 5 bases and J dropped 0 bases, with 11 bases sitting between them. The CDR3 length is 15 residues. DNA for the CDR3: TGTGCCAGCAGTCCCCCTAGGGGCTCCTACAATGAGCAGTTCTTC. Its translation: CASSPPRGSYNEQFF.

This chain joins TRBV6-5 and TRBJ1-4; D might be TRBD1 (5 bases). Germline lookup yields CDR1 MNHEY and CDR2 SVGAGI. The germline V and J ends were trimmed by 1 base and 8 bases, with 14 bases remaining between them. This CDR3 comprises 15 residues. The CDR3 loop reads CASSYLGEEEEKLFF. The CDR3 DNA reads as TGTGCCAGCAGTTACTTAGGGGAGGAAGAAGAAAAACTGTTTTTT.

This clone was observed a single time. J is TRBJ2-7 and V is TRBV10-2; D remains ambiguous. CDR3 length equals 12 residues. Trimming shortened V by 3 bases and J by 6 bases, and 9 bases separated the two germline ends. Germline-derived CDR1 and CDR2 are WSHSY and SAAADI. The CDR3 region has the DNA TGCGCCAGCAGTGAATCGGGTGTCGAGCAGTACTTC. This translates into CASSESGVEQYF.

This rearrangement joins TRBV20-1 to TRBJ2-3; 10 nucleotides match TRBD2. The CDR3 length is 16 residues. The ends lost 3 bases at V and 2 bases at J; junction bases unmatched: 8. Germline assignment: CDR1 DFQATT and CDR2 SNEGSKA (reference sequence). The CDR3 DNA sequence: TGCAGTGCTAGTACGGCTAGCGGGAGTCTCACAGATACGCAGTATTTT. Encoded protein: CSASTASGSLTDTQYF.

V usage is TRBV7-2 and J usage is TRBJ1-2; 7 positions agree with TRBD1. The CDR3 contains 11 residues. The junction had 2 bases not matched to a gene; V was cut back by 5 bases and J by 8 bases. Germline assignment: CDR1 SGHTA and CDR2 FQGNSA. The CDR3 loop is CASSQGQGYTF. The CDR3, as DNA: TGTGCCAGCAGCCAGGGACAGGGCTACACCTTC.

The V gene is TRBV11-1, the J gene TRBJ2-1; possible D gene TRBD2, 6 bases. Per germline, CDR1 SGHAT and CDR2 FQDESV (reference sequence). Trimming cost V 6 bases and J 7 bases, with 19 bases left between them. This CDR3 has 15 residues. The CDR3 nucleotides are TGTGCCAGCAGTTCCTTGGTTGCAGGGAGGAATGAGCAGTTCTTC. It encodes CASSSLVAGRNEQFF.

In its sample, this clone was seen once. The chain combines TRBV28 with TRBJ2-7, with a tentative D call TRBD2 (6 bases). Germline V gene lookup returns CDR1 MDHEN and CDR2 SYDVKM. The V gene lost 5 bases and the J gene lost 12 bases, with 14 bases spanning the gap. This CDR3 has 11 amino acids. CDR3 in amino acids: CASSASGSWYF. CDR3 sequence (DNA): TGTGCCAGCAGTGCGAGCGGGTCCTGGTACTTC.

V gene TRBV7-2 combines with J gene TRBJ2-1; D may be TRBD1 (6 bases). Trimming shortened V by 2 bases and J by 10 bases, and 24 bases separated the two germline ends. The CDR3 runs 17 residues. Germline CDR1 is SGHTA and CDR2 is FQGNSA. In nucleotides, the CDR3 is TGTGCCAGCAGCTTATCTGCCCTTCTGACAGGTTCGGAGGAGCAGTTCTTC. Translated, it gives CASSLSALLTGSEEQFF. Full variable domain (rest looked up from reference TRBV7-2 and TRBJ2-1): GAGVSQSPSNKVTEKGKDVELRCDPISGHTALYWYRQSLGQGLEFLIYFQGNSAPDKSGLPSDRFSAERTGGSVSTLTIQRTQQEDSAVYLCASSLSALLTGSEEQFFGPGTRLTVL.

This clone ranks as medium-sized (0.01 to 0.1%). The chain joins TRBV5-1 to TRBJ2-3; D is possibly TRBD2 (6 bases). The CDR3 loop spans 15 amino acids. The germline CDR1 and CDR2 sequences are SGHRS and YFSETQ. Deletions cut 4 bases from V and 2 bases from J, with 14 bases between. The CDR3 here is CASSPLERVTDTQYF. The DNA for the CDR3 is TGCGCCAGCAGCCCCCTGGAGCGGGTCACAGATACGCAGTATTTT.

In DNA, the CDR3 is TGTGCCAGCAGTCTGAGCGGGAACCAGCAAAAGCAGTTCTTC. This translates into CASSLSGNQQKQFF. This sequence joins TRBV6-5 and TRBJ2-1; 7 bases are shared with TRBD2. CDR1 MNHEY and CDR2 SVGAGI come from the germline V gene. This CDR3 is 14 amino acids long. The ends lost 5 bases at V and 11 bases at J; junction bases unmatched: 12.